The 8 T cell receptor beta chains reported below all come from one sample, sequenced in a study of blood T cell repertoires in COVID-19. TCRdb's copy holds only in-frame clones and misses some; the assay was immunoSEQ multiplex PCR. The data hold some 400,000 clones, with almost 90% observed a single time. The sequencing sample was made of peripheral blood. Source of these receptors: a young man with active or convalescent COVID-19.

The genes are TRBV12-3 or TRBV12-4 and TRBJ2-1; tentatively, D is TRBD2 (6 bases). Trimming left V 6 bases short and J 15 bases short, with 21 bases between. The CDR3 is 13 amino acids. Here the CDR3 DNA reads TGTGCCAGCAGCCAGACCCGGGACTGGATGGGGTTCTTC. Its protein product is CASSQTRDWMGFF.

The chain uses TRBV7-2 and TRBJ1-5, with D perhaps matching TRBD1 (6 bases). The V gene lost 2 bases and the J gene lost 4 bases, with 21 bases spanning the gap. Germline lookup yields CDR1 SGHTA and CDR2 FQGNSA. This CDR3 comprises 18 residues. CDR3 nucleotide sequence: TGTGCCAGCAGCTTAAGACCCCAGCAGCAGGGGATGAATCAGCCCCAGCATTTT. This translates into CASSLRPQQQGMNQPQHF.

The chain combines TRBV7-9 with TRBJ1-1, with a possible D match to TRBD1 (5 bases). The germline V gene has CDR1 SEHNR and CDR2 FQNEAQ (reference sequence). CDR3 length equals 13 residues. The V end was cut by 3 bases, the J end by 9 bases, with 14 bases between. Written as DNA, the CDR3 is TGTGCCAGCAGCTTCCCAGGCCAGGGAAAAGCTTTCTTT. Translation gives CASSFPGQGKAFF.

The CDR3 DNA is TGTGCCAGCAGTTTAGATCCTTGGGGGGGTTTTTACGAGCAGTACTTC. This translates into CASSLDPWGGFYEQYF. The genes are TRBV28 and TRBJ2-7; 7 bases map to TRBD2. This CDR3 has 16 amino acids. Germline V gene sequence: CDR1 MDHEN, CDR2 SYDVKM. With 2 bases clipped from V and 4 bases from J, the junction kept 11 bases outside the gene matches.

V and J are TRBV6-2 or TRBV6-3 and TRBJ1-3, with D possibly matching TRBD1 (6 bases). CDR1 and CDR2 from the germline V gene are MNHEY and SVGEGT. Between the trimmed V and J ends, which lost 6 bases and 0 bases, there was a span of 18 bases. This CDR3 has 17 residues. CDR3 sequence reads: CASSPPRTDYSGNTIYF. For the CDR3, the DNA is TGTGCCAGCAGCCCTCCGAGGACAGACTACTCTGGAAACACCATATATTTT.

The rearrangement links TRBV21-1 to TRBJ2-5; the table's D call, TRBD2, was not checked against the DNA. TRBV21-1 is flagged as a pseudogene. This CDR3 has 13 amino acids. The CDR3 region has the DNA TGTCCACCCCAAACGGGAGGGACGGCTTTACTTTACTTC. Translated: CPPQTGGTALLYF.

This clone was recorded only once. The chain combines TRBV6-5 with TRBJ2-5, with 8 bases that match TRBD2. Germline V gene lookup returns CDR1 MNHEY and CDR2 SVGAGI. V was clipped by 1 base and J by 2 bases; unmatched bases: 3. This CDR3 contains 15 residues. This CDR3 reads CASSYYSGGQETQYF. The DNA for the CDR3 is TGTGCCAGCAGTTACTACTCGGGGGGGCAAGAGACCCAGTACTTC.

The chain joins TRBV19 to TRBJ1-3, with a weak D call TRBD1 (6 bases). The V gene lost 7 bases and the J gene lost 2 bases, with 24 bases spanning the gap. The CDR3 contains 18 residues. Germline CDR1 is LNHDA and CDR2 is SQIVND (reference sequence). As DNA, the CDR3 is TGTGCCAGTACTTACGGCTCCAGGGGAAAGTTGACTGGAAACACCATATATTTT. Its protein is CASTYGSRGKLTGNTIYF. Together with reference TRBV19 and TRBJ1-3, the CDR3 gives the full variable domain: DGGITQSPKYLFRKEGQNVTLSCEQNLNHDAMYWYRQDPGQGLRLIYYSQIVNDFQKGDIAEGYSVSREKKESFPLTVTSAQKNPTAFYLCASTYGSRGKLTGNTIYFGEGSWLTVV.